Listed below are T cell receptor beta chains from one sample, sequenced in a study of blood T cell repertoires in COVID-19. Generated by immunoSEQ multiplex PCR, the TCRdb table keeps only in-frame clones and is missing some. In the table there are fewer than 250,000 clones, around 90% of which are singletons. What was sequenced was peripheral blood. These receptors were taken from a man aged 25-45 years with COVID-19, enrolled during active disease. The CDR3 runs from the conserved cysteine through the conserved F or W. A D gene is named only where the DNA matches it firmly. Clone size appears in some rows only: once, few, many, or a class for an expanded clone.

j_call,clone_size,d_call,v_call,cdr3_nt,cdr3_aa
TRBJ2-1,.,.,TRBV27,TGTGCCAGCAGTTGGGCCTCAGGCTACAATGAGCAGTTCTTC,CASSWASGYNEQFF
TRBJ2-3,few,.,TRBV5-1,TGCGCCAGCAGCTTGTCGTCGGGGTCATCGGATACGCAGTATTTT,CASSLSSGSSDTQYF
TRBJ2-2,.,TRBD2,TRBV12-5,TGTGCTAGTGGTGCGGGACTAGGGAAATTCGCGAACACCGGGGAGCTGTTTTTT,CASGAGLGKFANTGELFF
TRBJ1-2,once,.,TRBV5-6,TGTGCCAGCAGCTTGGATCGGGGTAACTATGGCTACACCTTC,CASSLDRGNYGYTF
TRBJ2-5,.,.,TRBV25-1,TGTGCCAGCAGTGAATATACTAGCTTGCAAGAGACCCAGTACTTC,CASSEYTSLQETQYF
TRBJ1-5,.,.,TRBV12-5,TGTGCTAGTGGTTTCGGTAGCAATCAGCCCCAGCATTTT,CASGFGSNQPQHF
TRBJ1-5,.,.,TRBV28,TGTGCCAGCAGGGGGGGAAGCAATCAGCCCCAGCATTTT,CASRGGSNQPQHF
TRBJ1-3,.,.,TRBV7-9,TGTGCCAGCAGCTCCGCACTTCAACAGGGCTCTGGAAACACCATATATTTT,CASSSALQQGSGNTIYF
TRBJ1-2,.,.,TRBV29-1,TGCAGCGTTGTACAGACAACTAACTATGGCTACACCTTC,CSVVQTTNYGYTF
TRBJ1-1,.,.,TRBV12-3/TRBV12-4,TGTGCCAGCACCGGGGGTACTGAAGCTTTCTTT,CASTGGTEAFF
TRBJ2-5,.,.,TRBV9,TGTGCCAGCAGCGCCCTCCCAGGGGGGGAGACCCAGTACTTC,CASSALPGGETQYF
TRBJ1-5,.,.,TRBV30,TGTGCCTGGAGTGTGCGAGGGCACGGCAATCAGCCCCAGCATTTT,CAWSVRGHGNQPQHF
TRBJ1-2,.,.,TRBV6-1,TGTGCCAGCAGTGAATCCGGGAACTATGGCTACACCTTC,CASSESGNYGYTF
TRBJ1-1,.,TRBD1,TRBV19,TGTGCCAGTAGTACATCCCAGGGACAGGGTCCTGAAGCTTTCTTT,CASSTSQGQGPEAFF
TRBJ1-4,.,.,TRBV12-3/TRBV12-4,TGTGCCAGCAGCTGGCGGGAAAATGAAAAACTGTTTTTT,CASSWRENEKLFF
TRBJ1-2,.,TRBD1,TRBV2,TGTGCCAGCAGTCGGGACAGGGGCTATGGCTACACCTTC,CASSRDRGYGYTF
TRBJ1-1,.,.,TRBV3-1/TRBV3-2,TGTGCCAGCAGCCCAGTGGAGGGCGCGTATACTGAAGCTTTCTTT,CASSPVEGAYTEAFF
TRBJ1-2,.,TRBD1,TRBV11-3,TGTGCCAGCAGCAGGGACAGGGTGGGGTATGGCTACACCTTC,CASSRDRVGYGYTF
TRBJ2-1,.,.,TRBV7-7,TGTGCCAGCAGCCCGGGGGTAGCCTACAATGAGCAGTTCTTC,CASSPGVAYNEQFF
TRBJ2-5,.,.,TRBV14,TGTGCCAGCAGCCACGTGGCAGAGACCCAGTACTTC,CASSHVAETQYF
TRBJ2-1,.,TRBD2,TRBV5-1,TGCGCCAGCAGCTTGGACGGGTCGGGGGTGACTAGCGGGTTCTACAATGAGCAGTTCTTC,CASSLDGSGVTSGFYNEQFF
TRBJ2-2,.,.,TRBV9,TGTGCCAGCAGCGTAGGAGACATAAACACCGGGGAGCTGTTTTTT,CASSVGDINTGELFF
TRBJ1-1,.,.,TRBV9,TGTGCCAGCAGCGTAGGGGGCAGGGACACTGAAGCTTTCTTT,CASSVGGRDTEAFF
TRBJ1-5,.,.,TRBV5-1,TGCGCCAGCAGCCACGGGGACGGGAGTCAGCCCCAGCATTTT,CASSHGDGSQPQHF
TRBJ2-3,once,.,TRBV7-9,TGTGCCAGCGGGGCCACAGATACGCAGTATTTT,CASGATDTQYF
TRBJ1-5,.,TRBD1,TRBV19,TGTGCCAGTATGGGGACAGGGGGAACCAATCAGCCCCAGCATTTT,CASMGTGGTNQPQHF
TRBJ1-6,.,.,TRBV19,TGTGCCAGTAGTATGTACACCACCCATCGGAGCTCCTATAATTCACCCCTCCACTTT,CASSMYTTHRSSYNSPLHF
TRBJ1-2,.,.,TRBV3-1/TRBV3-2,TGTGCCAGCAGCCAAGTCGGAGGGGCTGGGGCTAACTATGGCTACACCTTC,CASSQVGGAGANYGYTF
TRBJ2-5,.,TRBD1,TRBV6-5,TGTGCCAGCAGTTACTCGGCGGGGACAGGGGAAGAGACCCAGTACTTC,CASSYSAGTGEETQYF
TRBJ2-6,few,TRBD2,TRBV6-2/TRBV6-3,TGTGCCAGCAGCCCTAAACTAGCGGGGATCTCTGGGGCCAACGTCCTGACTTTC,CASSPKLAGISGANVLTF
TRBJ2-2,once,TRBD2,TRBV7-3,TGTGCCAGCAGCTTCACTAGCGCCTCGAACACCGGGGAGCTGTTTTTT,CASSFTSASNTGELFF
TRBJ2-3,.,.,TRBV10-1,TGCGCCAGCACTGTACGGGGGGCCAACACAGATACGCAGTATTTT,CASTVRGANTDTQYF
TRBJ2-7,.,TRBD2,TRBV4-2,TGTGCCAGCAGCCAAGAAACTAGCGCAGCTTACGAGCAGTACTTC,CASSQETSAAYEQYF
TRBJ1-1,.,TRBD1,TRBV11-2,TGTGCCAGCAGCGGAGAGACAGGGGTGGCCACTGAAGCTTTCTTT,CASSGETGVATEAFF
TRBJ1-4,once,.,TRBV9,TGTGCCAGCAGCGGTAAGGACAGCCCTCTTAATGAAAAACTGTTTTTT,CASSGKDSPLNEKLFF